These 16 T cell receptor beta chains share one sample of origin, sequenced in a study of early T cells in non-severe SARS-CoV-2 infection. MiXCR was run by TCRdb on the 5' RACE reads, yielding one entry per CDR3 protein. This sample carries just under 65,000 distinct CDR3 sequences, 10% to 15% of them seen once, and the ten largest clones take 4% to 5%. The specimen sequenced was whole blood. These receptors originate from an adult who was a healthcare worker with PCR-confirmed SARS-CoV-2 infection or an uninfected control (not recorded which).

This clonotype was found many times. This sequence joins TRBV4-1 and TRBJ2-7; D remains unclear. The CDR3 extends over 12 amino acids. Between the trimmed V and J ends, which lost 0 bases and 6 bases, there was a span of 6 bases. Per germline, CDR1 MGHRA and CDR2 YSYEKL. Written as DNA, the CDR3 is TGCGCCAGCAGCCAAGAGTCGGCCGAGCAGTACTTC. It is translated as CASSQESAEQYF.

The table lists this clonotype with a few counts. The chain employs TRBV5-1 and TRBJ1-6; 8 nucleotides agree with TRBD1. The V gene's germline CDR1 is SGHRS and CDR2 YFSETQ. V was clipped by 7 bases and J by 7 bases; unmatched bases: 7. This CDR3 is 14 amino acids long. CDR3 amino acids: CASGRGLVNSPLHF. Here the CDR3 DNA reads TGCGCCAGCGGCAGGGGGCTGGTCAATTCACCCCTCCACTTT.

This clonotype was observed many times. The rearrangement joins TRBV2 to TRBJ2-3; a weak D match, TRBD2 (6 bases). Germline values: CDR1 SNHLY, CDR2 FYNNEI. Trimming shortened V by 4 bases and J by 3 bases, and 11 bases separated the two germline ends. This CDR3 has 14 amino acids. CDR3: CASSGLDGTDTQYF. The CDR3 nucleotides read TGTGCCAGCAGTGGACTAGATGGGACAGATACGCAGTATTTT.

Only a few counts were recorded for this clonotype. The V call is TRBV2, the J call TRBJ2-3; D gene unclear. Germline CDR1 SNHLY, CDR2 FYNNEI. The CDR3 spans 15 residues. V dropped 8 bases and J dropped 2 bases, with 17 bases sitting between them. This CDR3 is CASGASPHTTDTQYF. For the CDR3, the DNA is TGTGCCAGCGGCGCCTCGCCCCATACCACAGATACGCAGTATTTT.

This clonotype was seen more than once but under ten times. The rearrangement uses TRBV6-2 or TRBV6-3 and TRBJ2-2, with D unclear. The V end was cut by 5 bases, the J end by 0 bases, with 13 bases between. The CDR3 totals 16 residues. From germline, CDR1 is MNHEY and CDR2 SVGEGT. CDR3 residues: CASSRLKASNTGELFF. DNA of the CDR3: TGTGCCAGCAGTCGACTCAAAGCATCGAACACCGGGGAGCTGTTTTTT.

This clonotype was detected ten times or more. The chain recombines TRBV6-1 with TRBJ1-1, with TRBD1 matching over 8 bases. The V gene end was trimmed by 7 bases and the J gene end by 2 bases; junction bases not matched to a gene: 6. The length of the CDR3 is 14 residues. The germline V gene has CDR1 MNHNS and CDR2 SASEGT. The chain's CDR3 is CASTRDRSNTEAFF. CDR3 nucleotide sequence: TGTGCCAGCACCAGGGACAGGTCAAACACTGAAGCTTTCTTT.

The chain is built from TRBV29-1 and TRBJ2-7; no definite D call. Germline assignment: CDR1 SQVTM and CDR2 ANQGSEA. Trimming shortened V by 4 bases and J by 3 bases, and 10 bases separated the two germline ends. There are 12 residues in the CDR3. CDR3 sequence: CSVGGSVYEQYF. DNA for the CDR3: TGCAGCGTTGGCGGCTCCGTCTACGAGCAGTACTTC.

The V gene is TRBV27, the J gene TRBJ2-1; unclear D gene. Trimming removed 3 bases from V and 4 bases from J, with 7 bases in between. The CDR3 consists of 13 residues. Germline CDR1 and CDR2: MNHEY and SMNVEV (reference sequence). CDR3 DNA sequence: TGTGCCAGCAGTTTGCCCGGGTACAATGAGCAGTTCTTC. Its translation is CASSLPGYNEQFF.

Of note for this clonotype: Here the CDR3 omits its conserved ending phenylalanine or tryptophan, so a read error is the likely source. The genes are TRBV29-1 and TRBJ1-1; D unclear. CDR1 is SQVTM and CDR2 is ANQGSEA in the germline V gene. Trimming took off 7 bases at V and 1 base at J, with 7 bases between the two ends. CDR3 length: 11 residues. The CDR3 loop reads CSGTENTEAFL. DNA of the CDR3: TGCAGCGGAACAGAGAACACTGAAGCTTTCTTA.

This clonotype was seen at least ten times. This chain links TRBV6-2 or TRBV6-3 with TRBJ2-1; 11 positions match TRBD2. Germline trimming cut 7 bases from V and 3 bases from J; bases unmatched to any gene: 5. The V gene's germline CDR1 is MNHEY and CDR2 SVGEGT. The CDR3 contains 15 residues. The CDR3 spells CASTSSGGNYNEQFF. CDR3 nucleotide sequence: TGTGCCAGCACCTCTAGCGGGGGGAACTACAATGAGCAGTTCTTC.

This clonotype was seen repeatedly, ten times or more. The V call is TRBV6-6, the J call TRBJ1-6; the match to TRBD1 covers 9 bases. Trimming at V came to 2 bases and at J to 10 bases, leaving 3 bases not matched to a gene. Germline CDR1 reads MNHNY; CDR2 reads SVGAGI (reference sequence). The CDR3 consists of 14 residues. This CDR3 reads CASSYGQGKSPLHF. CDR3 in DNA: TGTGCCAGCAGTTACGGACAGGGGAAATCACCCCTCCACTTT.

This clonotype was counted between two and nine times. This rearrangement joins TRBV7-2 to TRBJ2-3; D may correspond to TRBD1 or TRBD2 (5 bases each). Trimming cost V 2 bases and J 6 bases, with 12 bases left between them. The V gene's germline CDR1 is SGHTA and CDR2 FQGNSA. This CDR3 spans 14 amino acids. The CDR3 sequence is CASSLRGREDTQYF. The CDR3 DNA reads as TGTGCCAGCAGCTTAAGGGGCAGGGAGGATACGCAGTATTTT.

This clonotype was counted at least ten times. This chain joins TRBV29-1 and TRBJ2-7, with D possibly being TRBD2 (7 bases). V lost 3 bases and J 2 bases, leaving 8 bases between the germline ends. This CDR3 has 12 amino acids. CDR1 is SQVTM, CDR2 ANQGSEA, per germline. CDR3 nucleotides: TGCAGCGTTGAGGGGGGGCCCTACGAGCAGTACTTC. This codes for CSVEGGPYEQYF.

The V call is TRBV6-6, the J call TRBJ2-7; D remains ambiguous. The CDR3 has 12 amino acids. Deletions cut 0 bases from V and 7 bases from J, with 7 bases between. Germline V gene data show CDR1 as MNHNY and CDR2 as SVGAGI (reference sequence). The CDR3 protein is CASSYSLGEQYF. The CDR3 region has the DNA TGTGCCAGCAGTTACTCTCTCGGAGAGCAGTACTTC.

This clonotype was seen ten or more times. The CDR3 DNA reads TGCAGTGCTAGAAGGGGGAACACCGGGGAGCTGTTTTTT. It encodes CSARRGNTGELFF. The V gene is TRBV20-1, the J gene TRBJ2-2; a possible D gene is TRBD1 (5 bases). In germline, CDR1 is DFQATT, CDR2 SNEGSKA (reference sequence). CDR3 size: 13 residues. V lost 2 bases, J lost 1 base, and 5 bases lay in between.

The rearrangement joins TRBV3-1 to TRBJ1-1; 7 bases are shared with TRBD1. Germline-derived CDR1 and CDR2 are LGHDT and YNNKEL (reference sequence). The ends lost 6 bases at V and 7 bases at J; junction bases unmatched: 8. The CDR3 has 13 residues. The CDR3 DNA reads as TGTGCCAGCAGACAGGGGAAAACGGGTGAAGCTTTCTTT. Amino acids: CASRQGKTGEAFF.